These T cell receptor beta chains were read from a single sample in a study of shared clonotypes between healthy human individuals. Clones were sequenced by immunoSEQ multiplex PCR, and TCRdb holds only the in-frame ones, with some missing. The data hold approximately 2,200,000 clones, with approximately 94% observed a single time. Sequenced material: naive CD8+ T cells from PBMCs. These receptors were obtained from a young man in good health. Some clones in this sample may be carry-over from other donors' samples. CDR3s include the opening cysteine and the closing phenylalanine or tryptophan. A D gene is named only where the DNA matches it firmly. A clone size is listed for some rows: how often the clone was seen (once, few, many), or a class if it is expanded.

-	TRBV11-2	TRBJ1-5	-	CASSPGQGGSNQPQHF	TGTGCCAGCAGCCCCGGGCAGGGAGGCAGCAATCAGCCCCAGCATTTT
-	TRBV28	TRBJ1-4	TRBD1	CASSPTRDRGQEKLFF	TGTGCCAGCAGTCCTACCCGGGACAGGGGGCAAGAAAAACTGTTTTTT
-	TRBV11-2	TRBJ2-7	-	CASSLVGGGGSYEQYF	TGTGCCAGCAGCTTAGTGGGAGGGGGCGGTTCCTACGAGCAGTACTTC
once	TRBV7-9	TRBJ2-4	-	CASSSDRNIQYF	TGTGCCAGCAGCTCGGACAGAAACATTCAGTACTTC
-	TRBV28	TRBJ2-1	TRBD2	CASTLLGGLAGYNEQFF	TGTGCCAGCACATTACTCGGAGGCCTAGCGGGCTACAATGAGCAGTTCTTC
-	TRBV15	TRBJ2-3	-	CATSSGRLAESTDTQYF	TGTGCCACCAGCAGTGGTCGTTTAGCGGAGAGCACAGATACGCAGTATTTT
-	TRBV2	TRBJ2-7	-	CASSGSASYEQYF	TGTGCCAGCAGTGGATCAGCCTCCTACGAGCAGTACTTC
-	TRBV7-9	TRBJ2-3	-	CASSNSGGSTDTQYF	TGTGCCAGCAGCAATAGCGGAGGGAGCACAGATACGCAGTATTTT
-	TRBV28	TRBJ2-1	TRBD2	CASSPFLAGETNEQFF	TGTGCCAGCAGTCCCTTTCTAGCGGGAGAGACCAATGAGCAGTTCTTC
-	TRBV6-6	TRBJ2-1	-	CASLLGSEQFF	TGTGCCAGCCTGTTGGGTAGTGAGCAGTTCTTC
once	TRBV6-4	TRBJ2-3	-	CASSPGRSTDTQYF	TGTGCCAGCAGCCCGGGACGAAGCACAGATACGCAGTATTTT
few	TRBV19	TRBJ1-1	-	CASIPWGETEAFF	TGTGCCAGTATTCCGTGGGGGGAGACTGAAGCTTTCTTT
-	TRBV7-9	TRBJ1-1	TRBD1	CASPPDRVPNTEAFF	TGTGCCAGCCCCCCGGACAGGGTCCCGAACACTGAAGCTTTCTTT
once	TRBV4-2	TRBJ2-7	-	CASSQTGVSDEQYF	TGTGCCAGCAGCCAAACGGGAGTGTCAGACGAGCAGTACTTC
-	TRBV7-9	TRBJ1-5	-	CASSSGTLSNQPQHF	TGTGCCAGCAGCTCAGGGACCTTGAGCAATCAGCCCCAGCATTTT
-	TRBV27	TRBJ1-5	-	CASSLSAYSNQPQHF	TGTGCCAGCAGTTTATCTGCCTATAGCAATCAGCCCCAGCATTTT
-	TRBV27	TRBJ1-2	-	CASSLGPTSGYGYTF	TGTGCCAGCAGTTTGGGTCCAACGTCTGGCTATGGCTACACCTTC
-	TRBV5-1	TRBJ2-1	-	CASSRSEGLYNEQFF	TGCGCCAGCAGCCGTTCTGAGGGGCTCTACAATGAGCAGTTCTTC
-	TRBV4-3	TRBJ2-5	TRBD1	CASSQTWTGTQETQYF	TGCGCCAGCAGCCAAACCTGGACAGGTACCCAAGAGACCCAGTACTTC
-	TRBV11-1	TRBJ2-6	-	CASSFQGTGANVLTF	TGTGCCAGCAGCTTCCAGGGAACTGGGGCCAACGTCCTGACTTTC
-	TRBV6-1	TRBJ2-2	-	CASMGPFGELFF	TGTGCCAGCATGGGGCCATTCGGGGAGCTGTTTTTT
-	TRBV15	TRBJ1-4	-	CATSRGTGTNEKLFF	TGTGCCACCAGCAGAGGGACCGGGACTAATGAAAAACTGTTTTTT
few	TRBV29-1	TRBJ2-1	-	CSVPVEGNEQFF	TGCAGCGTGCCGGTGGAGGGCAATGAGCAGTTCTTC
-	TRBV28	TRBJ2-7	TRBD1	CASSPRRGQGAGEQYF	TGTGCCAGCAGTCCAAGACGGGGACAGGGGGCGGGGGAGCAGTACTTC
-	TRBV27	TRBJ2-6	-	CASSSRGQLFSGANVLTF	TGTGCCAGCAGTTCGCGGGGACAGCTTTTCTCTGGGGCCAACGTCCTGACTTTC
-	TRBV9	TRBJ2-7	-	CASSPRLPPYEQYF	TGTGCCAGCAGCCCCCGACTCCCCCCCTACGAGCAGTACTTC
-	TRBV9	TRBJ2-2	-	CASSLFRYPNTGELFF	TGTGCCAGCAGCCTTTTTCGGTACCCGAACACCGGGGAGCTGTTTTTT
-	TRBV29-1	TRBJ2-7	-	CSVSDRSEDEQYF	TGCAGCGTCTCGGACAGATCCGAGGACGAGCAGTACTTC
-	TRBV7-9	TRBJ2-1	TRBD2	CASSSPSGRTYNEQFF	TGTGCCAGCAGCTCTCCTAGCGGGAGGACCTACAATGAGCAGTTCTTC
-	TRBV5-1	TRBJ2-7	TRBD2	CASSLALAGVYEQYF	TGCGCCAGCAGCTTGGCTCTAGCGGGAGTCTACGAGCAGTACTTC
-	TRBV5-1	TRBJ2-7	TRBD1	CASSLTPPGGYEQYF	TGCGCCAGCAGCTTGACCCCGCCAGGGGGCTACGAGCAGTACTTC
-	TRBV9	TRBJ2-1	-	CASSGGRGTYNEQFF	TGTGCCAGCAGCGGAGGAAGGGGCACATACAATGAGCAGTTCTTC
-	TRBV19	TRBJ2-3	TRBD1	CASSWDRGSDTQYF	TGTGCCAGTAGTTGGGACAGAGGGTCGGATACGCAGTATTTT
-	TRBV7-9	TRBJ1-1	-	CASSLRGSMHTEAFF	TGTGCCAGCAGCTTAAGGGGTTCCATGCACACTGAAGCTTTCTTT
-	TRBV27	TRBJ2-7	-	CASSFGQSYEQYF	TGTGCCAGCAGTTTTGGACAATCCTACGAGCAGTACTTC
-	TRBV18	TRBJ1-1	-	CASSDAKGTEAFF	TGTGCCAGCTCAGATGCAAAGGGCACTGAAGCTTTCTTT
-	TRBV9	TRBJ2-3	TRBD2	CASGGLAGTTDTQYF	TGTGCCAGCGGTGGACTAGCGGGGACCACAGATACGCAGTATTTT
-	TRBV4-1	TRBJ2-7	-	CASSQDLETYEQYF	TGCGCCAGCAGCCAAGATTTAGAGACCTACGAGCAGTACTTC
-	TRBV27	TRBJ1-5	-	CASSLWPGSNQPQHF	TGTGCCAGCAGCCTTTGGCCTGGGAGCAATCAGCCCCAGCATTTT
once	TRBV11-2	TRBJ2-7	TRBD1	CASSLVWTGNPYEQYF	TGTGCCAGCAGCTTAGTTTGGACAGGGAATCCCTACGAGCAGTACTTC
-	TRBV18	TRBJ2-3	-	CASSPGQTSTDTQYF	TGTGCCAGCTCACCCGGACAGACTAGCACAGATACGCAGTATTTT
-	TRBV28	TRBJ2-7	-	CASSLFGSIHEQYF	TGTGCCAGCAGTTTATTCGGGAGTATCCACGAGCAGTACTTC
-	TRBV14	TRBJ2-7	-	CASSSLYEQYF	TGTGCCAGCAGCTCCCTTTACGAGCAGTACTTC
once	TRBV15	TRBJ2-7	-	CATSSGGSPREQYF	TGTGCCACCAGCAGCGGAGGCAGCCCGCGGGAGCAGTACTTC
-	TRBV4-1	TRBJ1-1	-	CASSQDRTRTAAVFF	TGCGCCAGCAGCCAAGATCGAACCCGGACGGCGGCGGTTTTCTTT
-	TRBV30	TRBJ1-2	-	CAWSVGAGDIYTF	TGTGCCTGGAGTGTAGGGGCAGGCGACATCTACACCTTC
few	TRBV5-6	TRBJ2-5	-	CASSLDETQYF	TGTGCCAGCAGCTTGGACGAGACCCAGTACTTC
-	TRBV27	TRBJ1-5	TRBD1	CASTTGGGNQPQHF	TGTGCCAGCACGACAGGGGGTGGCAATCAGCCCCAGCATTTT
-	TRBV5-1	TRBJ2-2	-	CASSPGLSNGELFF	TGCGCCAGCAGCCCTGGTTTATCGAACGGGGAGCTGTTTTTT
-	TRBV27	TRBJ2-1	TRBD2	CASSAILRGIGREGKVREQFF	TGTGCCAGCAGTGCTATCTTGAGGGGGATTGGGCGGGAGGGAAAGGTTCGTGAGCAGTTCTTC
-	TRBV4-1	TRBJ2-1	TRBD1	CASSHTNRGGEQFF	TGCGCCAGCAGCCACACCAACAGGGGCGGTGAGCAGTTCTTC
-	TRBV5-1	TRBJ1-4	-	CASSFHTTDATNEKLFF	TGCGCCAGCAGCTTCCACACTACAGATGCAACTAATGAAAAACTGTTTTTT
-	TRBV19	TRBJ2-5	TRBD2	CASSISGGETQYF	TGTGCCAGTAGTATATCGGGGGGGGAGACCCAGTACTTC
-	TRBV27	TRBJ1-2	-	CASSFNYGYTF	TGTGCCAGCAGTTTCAACTATGGCTACACCTTC
-	TRBV4-2	TRBJ2-1	TRBD2	CASSPLAGRSDEQFF	TGTGCCAGCAGCCCACTAGCGGGACGGTCGGATGAGCAGTTCTTC
-	TRBV7-9	TRBJ2-5	-	CASSPFSDGEQETQYF	TGTGCCAGCAGCCCATTCTCGGACGGCGAACAAGAGACCCAGTACTTC